The 32 T cell receptor beta chains given below trace back to one sample, sequenced in a study of T cell changes during pregnancy in multiple sclerosis. TCRdb's copy holds only in-frame clones and misses some; the assay was immunoSEQ multiplex PCR. Among tens of thousands of clones listed, around 94% were seen once. The source was CD4+ T cells from peripheral blood mononuclear cells, collected before pregnancy. The receptors were sampled from a female donor with multiple sclerosis, enrolled in a pregnancy study.

The genes are TRBV2 and TRBJ1-5, with 10 nucleotides matching TRBD1. Germline CDR1 and CDR2: SNHLY and FYNNEI. J was trimmed by 4 bases and V by 6 bases; bases with no gene match: 3. The CDR3 consists of 14 residues. The CDR3, as DNA: TGTGCCAGCAGGGACAGGGGGAATAATCAGCCCCAGCATTTT. Translation gives CASRDRGNNQPQHF.

This clone was seen only once. The chain combines TRBV19 with TRBJ1-5, with 7 bases matching TRBD1. V lost 3 bases to trimming and J lost 1 base; unmatched junction nucleotides: 6. The CDR3 is 16 amino acids. CDR1 LNHDA and CDR2 SQIVND come from the germline V gene (reference sequence). CDR3 in amino acids: CASSIRTGRSNQPQHF. Written as DNA, the CDR3 is TGTGCCAGTAGTATCCGGACAGGAAGGAGCAATCAGCCCCAGCATTTT.

The rearrangement links TRBV5-5 to TRBJ2-2; TRBD2 aligns across 7 bases. This CDR3 contains 16 residues. The ends lost 1 base at V and 4 bases at J; junction bases unmatched: 7. Germline CDR1 reads SGHKS; CDR2 reads YYEKEE (reference sequence). CDR3 protein: CASSLWGGGGTGELFF. CDR3 DNA: TGTGCCAGCAGCTTGTGGGGCGGCGGGGGCACCGGGGAGCTGTTTTTT.

The chain is built from TRBV5-1 and TRBJ2-1, with 9 bases identical to TRBD1. The CDR3 sequence is 14 residues long. Germline V lookup: CDR1 SGHRS, CDR2 YFSETQ. The V segment lost 9 bases and the J segment 3 bases; nucleotides outside the gene matches: 7. The DNA of the CDR3 is TGCGCCACTAGGACAGGGGAAAGCTACAATGAGCAGTTCTTC. Its protein product is CATRTGESYNEQFF. The variable domain in full, completed from reference TRBV5-1 and TRBJ2-1, reads KAGVTQTPRYLIKTRGQQVTLSCSPISGHRSVSWYQQTPGQGLQFLFEYFSETQRNKGNFPGRFSGRQFSNSRSEMNVSTLELGDSALYLCATRTGESYNEQFFGPGTRLTVL.

V gene TRBV5-1 combines with J gene TRBJ2-5, with D maybe TRBD1 (5 bases). The CDR3 has 14 amino acids. V was pared by 7 bases and J by 5 bases, with 18 bases between. The germline gives CDR1 SGHRS, CDR2 YFSETQ. CDR3 loop: CASSPGMLAETQYF. CDR3 nucleotides: TGCGCCAGCTCCCCAGGGATGCTGGCGGAGACCCAGTACTTC.

The chain joins TRBV4-1 to TRBJ1-2; 7 nucleotides line up with TRBD1. From germline, CDR1 is MGHRA and CDR2 YSYEKL. V was clipped by 2 bases and J by 2 bases; unmatched bases: 5. The CDR3 is 15 residues long. The CDR3 loop reads CASSQPGQLNYGYTF. In DNA, the CDR3 is TGCGCCAGCAGCCAACCGGGACAGCTAAACTATGGCTACACCTTC.

The genes are TRBV30 and TRBJ2-7; D call uncertain. This CDR3 region has 10 residues. Trimming took 5 bases from V and 13 from J, leaving 15 bases between them. Per the germline V gene, CDR1 is GTSNPN and CDR2 is SVGIG (reference sequence). For the CDR3, the DNA is TGTGCCTGGGCCAGTCTTCAGATTTACTTC. The encoded protein is CAWASLQIYF.

The CDR3 DNA reads TGTGCCAGCACCTCCTTATCGAACACCGGGGAGCTGTTTTTT. It is translated as CASTSLSNTGELFF. This chain uses TRBV9 with TRBJ2-2; D gene ambiguous. V lost 6 bases, J lost 0 bases, and 9 bases lay in between. Per germline, CDR1 SGDLS and CDR2 YYNGEE. The length of the CDR3 is 14 residues.

The chain couples TRBV19 to TRBJ1-4, with a possible D match to TRBD1 (6 bases). V lost 2 bases and J 11 bases, leaving 12 bases between the germline ends. Germline CDR1 and CDR2: LNHDA and SQIVND (reference sequence). The CDR3 has 13 amino acids. CDR3 nucleotide sequence: TGTGCCAGTAGTATAACGGACAGTACTAAACTGTTTTTT. This gives the protein CASSITDSTKLFF.

The rearrangement links TRBV10-2 to TRBJ1-3; the match to TRBD1 covers 10 bases. Germline trimming cut 3 bases from V and 0 bases from J; bases unmatched to any gene: 8. This CDR3 is built from 18 residues. The V gene's germline CDR1 is WSHSY and CDR2 SAAADI. CDR3 DNA: TGCGCCAGCAGTGACCCAAGGACAGGGGGTGTCTCTGGAAACACCATATATTTT. It encodes CASSDPRTGGVSGNTIYF.

V and J are TRBV11-2 and TRBJ1-3; a weak D match, TRBD1 (5 bases). Per the germline V gene, CDR1 is SGHAT and CDR2 is FQNNGV. Deletions cut 5 bases from V and 7 bases from J, with 21 bases between. The CDR3 is 16 residues long. The CDR3: CASSPGGRQFGNTIYF. In nucleotides, the CDR3 is TGTGCCAGCAGCCCCGGAGGGCGACAGTTCGGGAACACCATATATTTT.

The J gene is TRBJ2-5, the V gene TRBV5-1; 8 nucleotides line up with TRBD1. CDR1 is SGHRS, CDR2 YFSETQ, per germline. This CDR3 is 15 amino acids long. Trimming at V came to 3 bases and at J to 4 bases, leaving 8 bases not matched to a gene. CDR3 DNA: TGCGCCAGCAGCTCCCTTATAGGACAGGGAGAGACCCAGTACTTC. Its protein is CASSSLIGQGETQYF.

This clone appeared a single time. This sequence joins TRBV6-5 and TRBJ2-5, with 7 bases identical to TRBD2. Per germline, CDR1 MNHEY and CDR2 SVGAGI. This CDR3 has 14 amino acids. The J segment lost 6 bases and the V segment lost 8 bases, leaving 12 bases of the junction unmatched. The CDR3 bases are TGTGCCAGCCAACTCGCGGGGGAGAGGAAGACCCAGTACTTC. Its translation: CASQLAGERKTQYF.

The chain couples TRBV6-1 to TRBJ1-1; no firm D call. The CDR3 extends over 13 amino acids. Trimming removed 4 bases from V and 8 bases from J, with 14 bases in between. Germline CDR1 is MNHNS and CDR2 is SASEGT. The CDR3 is CASSVVTKAEAFF. CDR3 sequence (DNA): TGTGCCAGCAGTGTAGTGACAAAGGCGGAAGCTTTCTTT.

This chain uses TRBV7-6 with TRBJ2-7; tentative D call: TRBD2 (5 bases). The CDR3 consists of 14 residues. Germline V gives CDR1 SGHVS, CDR2 FNYEAQ. Trimming took 2 bases from V and 6 from J, leaving 14 bases between them. This CDR3 reads CASSLTGSRGEQYF. For the CDR3, the DNA is TGTGCCAGCAGCTTAACGGGTAGCCGGGGCGAGCAGTACTTC.

This clone was observed a single time. The chain combines TRBV30 with TRBJ2-3, with D perhaps TRBD2 (6 bases). Per germline, CDR1 GTSNPN and CDR2 SVGIG (reference sequence). This CDR3 has 11 residues. Between the trimmed V and J ends, which lost 2 bases and 10 bases, there was a span of 10 bases. The CDR3 nucleotides read TGTGCCTGGAGTACGGGAGAAGCGCAGTATTTT. Translation gives CAWSTGEAQYF.

The V and J genes are TRBV30 and TRBJ1-2; the D is unclear. The germline CDR1 and CDR2 sequences are GTSNPN and SVGIG (reference sequence). V shed 3 bases and J shed 4 bases, with 12 bases lying between them. CDR3 size: 13 residues. The CDR3 bases are TGTGCCTGGAGACAGTCCGCCAGCTATGGCTACACCTTC. It codes for CAWRQSASYGYTF.

The chain has TRBV7-2 and TRBJ2-7, with 8 bases that match TRBD2. Unmatched junction bases numbered 9, after V lost 4 bases and J lost 4 bases. Germline values: CDR1 SGHTA, CDR2 FQGNSA. This CDR3 has 15 residues. CDR3 bases: TGTGCCAGCAGCTCTCAAGCGGGAGCCAATTACGAGCAGTACTTC. This encodes CASSSQAGANYEQYF. Full variable domain (rest looked up from reference TRBV7-2 and TRBJ2-7): GAGVSQSPSNKVTEKGKDVELRCDPISGHTALYWYRQSLGQGLEFLIYFQGNSAPDKSGLPSDRFSAERTGGSVSTLTIQRTQQEDSAVYLCASSSQAGANYEQYFGPGTRLTVT.

V usage is TRBV5-5 and J usage is TRBJ1-2; 8 positions match TRBD1. Germline CDR1 and CDR2: SGHKS and YYEKEE (reference sequence). J lost 2 bases, V lost 4 bases, and 7 bases had no gene match. The CDR3 length is 15 residues. CDR3 in DNA: TGTGCCAGCAGCCGTACAGGGGGAGGGAACTATGGCTACACCTTC. Encoded protein: CASSRTGGGNYGYTF.

V is TRBV19 and J is TRBJ2-2, with 14 bases fitting TRBD2. Per the germline V gene, CDR1 is LNHDA and CDR2 is SQIVND (reference sequence). There are 17 residues in the CDR3. After removal of 7 bases from V and 5 bases from J, the junction contained 9 bases not matched to a gene. The CDR3 region is CASTGLAGGSWTGELFF. In DNA form, the CDR3 reads TGTGCCAGTACAGGACTAGCGGGAGGATCATGGACCGGGGAGCTGTTTTTT.

The rearrangement links TRBV4-1 to TRBJ2-7; 9 bases fit TRBD1. Unmatched junction bases numbered 12, after V lost 4 bases and J lost 5 bases. This CDR3 is built from 16 residues. The V gene's germline CDR1 is MGHRA and CDR2 YSYEKL. CDR3 residues: CASSRPRQGGPHEQYF. As DNA, the CDR3 is TGCGCCAGCAGCCGCCCGCGACAGGGGGGTCCCCACGAGCAGTACTTC.

This chain joins TRBV7-2 and TRBJ2-3; 9 bases fit TRBD1. After removal of 5 bases from V and 6 bases from J, the junction contained 9 bases not matched to a gene. Germline V gene sequence: CDR1 SGHTA, CDR2 FQGNSA. CDR3 size: 15 residues. The CDR3 is CASSPRDRVRDTQYF. The DNA for the CDR3 is TGTGCCAGCAGCCCCCGGGACAGGGTGAGGGATACGCAGTATTTT.

The chain carries TRBV6-6 and TRBJ2-7; TRBD1 aligns across 10 bases. There are 16 residues in the CDR3. CDR1 and CDR2 (germline): MNHNY, SVGAGI (reference sequence). V lost 0 bases, J lost 3 bases, and 5 bases stayed unmatched. The CDR3 DNA follows: TGTGCCAGCAGTTACTCTTGGCGGGACAGGGGCTACGAGCAGTACTTC. As protein: CASSYSWRDRGYEQYF.

This clone is a singleton in its sample. The V call is TRBV23-1, the J call TRBJ2-1, with 7 bases that match TRBD1. TRBV23-1 is assigned to the ORF class and has an uncertain function. CDR3 size: 15 residues. J gave up 8 bases and V 3 bases, and 10 bases lay outside the gene matches. This CDR3 is CASSHPDRAGDEQFF. CDR3 DNA sequence: TGCGCCAGCAGTCATCCCGACAGGGCTGGGGATGAGCAGTTCTTC.

The chain is built from TRBV28 and TRBJ1-5, with no clear D. Germline V CDR1 and CDR2: MDHEN, SYDVKM. This CDR3 region has 17 residues. V was cut by 2 bases and J by 1 base, with 15 bases left in between. The CDR3 sequence is CASSLHRAGLSNQPQHF. Written as DNA, the CDR3 is TGTGCCAGCAGTTTACACCGAGCGGGCCTGAGCAATCAGCCCCAGCATTTT.

This clone was seen once. This chain connects TRBV5-1 to TRBJ2-7, with a tentative D call TRBD1 (6 bases). This CDR3 is 13 amino acids long. Germline V CDR1 and CDR2: SGHRS, YFSETQ. Between the trimmed V and J ends, which lost 0 bases and 2 bases, there was a span of 6 bases. CDR3 nucleotide sequence: TGCGCCAGCAGCTTGGACAGGGCCTACGAGCAGTACTTC. It encodes CASSLDRAYEQYF.

The chain has TRBV6-5 and TRBJ2-7, with 7 bases lining up with TRBD1. CDR1 is MNHEY and CDR2 is SVGAGI in the germline V gene. The CDR3 contains 14 residues. With 5 bases clipped from V and 2 bases from J, the junction kept 6 bases outside the gene matches. The CDR3 reads CASSEDRSAYEQYF. In DNA form, the CDR3 reads TGTGCCAGCAGTGAGGACAGGTCCGCCTACGAGCAGTACTTC.

The rearrangement joins TRBV4-1 to TRBJ2-7; D is perhaps TRBD2 (6 bases). CDR1 is MGHRA, CDR2 YSYEKL, per germline. The germline V and J ends were trimmed by 2 bases and 4 bases, with 15 bases remaining between them. The CDR3 covers 15 residues. CDR3 region: CASSQTGVQTYEQYF. The CDR3 nucleotides are TGCGCCAGCAGCCAAACGGGGGTCCAAACTTACGAGCAGTACTTC.

This chain uses TRBV9 with TRBJ2-3, with 9 bases aligning to TRBD2. The germline V gene encodes CDR1 SGDLS and CDR2 YYNGEE. The V and J ends lost 4 bases and 1 base, in that order; junction bases with no gene match: 10. CDR3 length: 17 amino acids. The CDR3: CASSPRLAGEGTDTQYF. The CDR3 DNA sequence: TGTGCCAGCAGCCCTCGATTAGCGGGAGAAGGCACAGATACGCAGTATTTT.

This clone was recorded once. The chain employs TRBV6-1 and TRBJ2-3; 10 bases match TRBD2. The V gene end was trimmed by 7 bases and the J gene end by 5 bases; junction bases not matched to a gene: 9. The germline V gene has CDR1 MNHNS and CDR2 SASEGT. The CDR3 has 15 residues. DNA of the CDR3: TGTGCCAGCATCCATGGCGCTAGCGGGAGAGATACGCAGTATTTT. Translating it yields CASIHGASGRDTQYF.

This chain connects TRBV5-1 to TRBJ1-4, with 9 bases identical to TRBD1. CDR1 and CDR2 from the germline V gene are SGHRS and YFSETQ. The length of the CDR3 is 17 residues. V gave up 0 bases and J gave up 0 bases; unmatched junction bases: 3. The CDR3: CASSLAGTGTTNEKLFF. In nucleotides, the CDR3 is TGCGCCAGCAGCTTGGCGGGGACAGGGACAACTAATGAAAAACTGTTTTTT.

The V and J genes are TRBV6-5 and TRBJ1-2; 9 bases are shared with TRBD1. This CDR3 contains 12 residues. In germline, CDR1 is MNHEY, CDR2 SVGAGI. V trimming: 7 bases; J trimming: 8 bases; junction bases outside the gene matches: 5. CDR3 DNA: TGTGCCAGCATTAACAGGGGGCAAGGCTACACCTTC. Amino acid sequence: CASINRGQGYTF.